This T cell receptor (beta chain) originates from a study of response to subunit inactivated influenza vaccine. Study-level results: Authors suggested seasonal influenza vaccinations each recruit few new T cells.

This clonotype was found a few times. Its antigen remains unidentified. TCRdb recomputed calls from the RT-PCR reads with MiXCR, one row per CDR3 protein. Here the sample spans under 800,000 distinct CDR3 sequences, approximately 14% being singletons. The CDR3 sequence is 15 residues long. Germline V gene data show CDR1 as SEHNR and CDR2 as FQNEAQ (reference sequence). Trimming removed 1 base from V and 3 bases from J, with 11 bases in between. The sequences come from PBMCs from blood, collected less than 15 days before vaccination. This sequence joins TRBV7-9 and TRBJ2-3; possible D gene TRBD1, 6 bases. The TCR originated in a man aged 50-59 years who received an inactivated influenza vaccine. CDR3 region: CASSLDVGATDTQYF. For the CDR3, the DNA is TGTGCCAGCAGCTTAGACGTGGGGGCAACAGATACGCAGTATTTT.